The 28 T cell receptor beta chains below come from one sample, sequenced in a study of T cells in localized non-small cell lung cancer. Profiled with immunoSEQ multiplex PCR; TCRdb holds only in-frame clones, not every one. Seen here are about 52,000 clones, over 60% observed once, and the top ten hold roughly 4%. This material consisted of PBMCs, taken before any cancer treatment. The receptors come from a woman aged 35-75 years with stage II lung adenocarcinoma.

This sequence joins TRBV28 and TRBJ1-3; D is perhaps TRBD1 (5 bases). V was cut by 4 bases and J by 3 bases, with 13 bases left in between. The CDR3 spans 15 residues. Germline assignment: CDR1 MDHEN and CDR2 SYDVKM. The CDR3 here is CASSSNRGLGNTIYF. CDR3 in DNA: TGTGCCAGCAGTTCGAATAGGGGACTTGGAAACACCATATATTTT. The full variable domain, rest sourced from reference TRBV28 and TRBJ1-3, is DVKVTQSSRYLVKRTGEKVFLECVQDMDHENMFWYRQDPGLGLRLIYFSYDVKMKEKGDIPEGYSVSREKKERFSLILESASTNQTSMYLCASSSNRGLGNTIYFGEGSWLTVV.

The CDR3 region is CASNAGNTEAFF. CDR3 sequence (DNA): TGTGCCAGCAACGCGGGGAACACTGAAGCTTTCTTT. The V and J genes are TRBV28 and TRBJ1-1; D gene uncertain. This CDR3 is built from 12 residues. Trimming pared 7 bases from V and 1 base from J, leaving 7 bases between. Germline CDR1 reads MDHEN; CDR2 reads SYDVKM.

V is TRBV4-1 and J is TRBJ1-3; D uncertain. The length of the CDR3 is 21 residues. Germline assignment: CDR1 MGHRA and CDR2 YSYEKL. Trimming pared 0 bases from V and 0 bases from J, leaving 24 bases between. The CDR3 here is CASSQDRFIGRGEGSGNTIYF. The CDR3, as DNA: TGCGCCAGCAGCCAAGATCGATTTATAGGGAGAGGTGAGGGCTCTGGAAACACCATATATTTT.

This chain connects TRBV10-2 to TRBJ2-7; 9 bases are a match to TRBD1. Germline loops: CDR1 WSHSY, CDR2 SAAADI. This CDR3 contains 14 residues. J gave up 3 bases and V 10 bases, and 10 bases lay outside the gene matches. CDR3 sequence reads: CAIRQGEMSYEQYF. The CDR3 DNA follows: TGCGCCATCAGACAGGGGGAGATGAGCTACGAGCAGTACTTC.

The chain joins TRBV7-9 to TRBJ2-3, with TRBD2 matching over 9 bases. J lost 5 bases, V lost 4 bases, and 19 bases had no gene match. The CDR3 loop spans 19 amino acids. Germline lookup yields CDR1 SEHNR and CDR2 FQNEAQ (reference sequence). The CDR3 DNA reads as TGTGCCAGCAGCTCCAGGGGGGCTAGCGGGGCGCGTCGGGTAGATACGCAGTATTTT. It specifies CASSSRGASGARRVDTQYF.

The chain couples TRBV29-1 to TRBJ2-1; 8 bases are a match to TRBD2. CDR3 length: 15 amino acids. Unmatched junction bases numbered 9, after V lost 4 bases and J lost 4 bases. Germline-derived CDR1 and CDR2 are SQVTM and ANQGSEA. This chain's CDR3 is CSVGGGTGAYNEQFF. DNA of the CDR3: TGCAGCGTTGGCGGGGGGACCGGGGCGTACAATGAGCAGTTCTTC.

V and J are TRBV6-1 and TRBJ2-2; 9 positions match TRBD1. The CDR3 extends over 14 amino acids. V dropped 8 bases and J dropped 4; count of bases not matched to a gene: 5. The germline V gene has CDR1 MNHNS and CDR2 SASEGT. The CDR3 sequence: CASWDRALTGELFF. CDR3 in DNA: TGTGCCAGCTGGGACAGGGCTCTCACCGGGGAGCTGTTTTTT.

The chain couples TRBV4-1 to TRBJ1-5; D not certain. Between the trimmed V and J ends, which lost 0 bases and 7 bases, there was a span of 7 bases. In germline, CDR1 is MGHRA, CDR2 YSYEKL. This CDR3 spans 13 amino acids. CDR3 residues: CASSQDNAQPQHF. The CDR3 DNA follows: TGCGCCAGCAGCCAAGATAACGCACAGCCCCAGCATTTT.

This clone was detected a few times. The rearrangement uses TRBV5-1 and TRBJ1-4; D is ambiguous. With 5 bases removed from V and 8 bases from J, the gap between germline ends came to 16 bases. Germline lookup yields CDR1 SGHRS and CDR2 YFSETQ. The CDR3 has 14 amino acids. The CDR3 coding sequence is TGCGCCAGCAGACCGGACCCCTCCGGGGAAAAACTGTTTTTT. Translated, it gives CASRPDPSGEKLFF. The whole variable domain, remainder taken from reference TRBV5-1 and TRBJ1-4, is KAGVTQTPRYLIKTRGQQVTLSCSPISGHRSVSWYQQTPGQGLQFLFEYFSETQRNKGNFPGRFSGRQFSNSRSEMNVSTLELGDSALYLCASRPDPSGEKLFFGSGTQLSVL.

Only a few counts were recorded for this clone. This chain links TRBV4-2 with TRBJ1-2; 9 nucleotides line up with TRBD1. Germline CDR1 is LGHNA and CDR2 is YNFKEQ. The ends lost 4 bases at V and 7 bases at J; junction bases unmatched: 7. The CDR3 is 14 residues long. CDR3 bases: TGTGCCAGCAGCCGAGACAGGGGGATAAGTGGCTACACCTTC. Encoded protein: CASSRDRGISGYTF.

The genes are TRBV18 and TRBJ2-6; D might be TRBD1 (5 bases). Germline-derived CDR1 and CDR2 are KGHSH and LQKENI. The length of the CDR3 is 15 residues. Trimming took 1 base from V and 4 from J, leaving 8 bases between them. DNA of the CDR3: TGTGCCAGCTCACCACGGACAAGCGGGGCCAACGTCCTGACTTTC. This translates into CASSPRTSGANVLTF.

The chain couples TRBV2 to TRBJ1-4; possible D gene TRBD1, 6 bases. The CDR3 covers 14 residues. Germline V gene sequence: CDR1 SNHLY, CDR2 FYNNEI. The V end lost 7 bases, the J end lost 7 bases, and 16 bases lay between the germline ends. The DNA of the CDR3 is TGTGCCAGCACCTATACAGGGCTGGTTGAAAAACTGTTTTTT. It codes for CASTYTGLVEKLFF.

The chain links TRBV25-1 to TRBJ2-2, with 10 bases matching TRBD1. Per germline, CDR1 MGHDK and CDR2 SYGVNS. With V trimmed by 5 bases and J by 3 bases, 3 bases remained unmatched. The CDR3 has 15 residues. This CDR3 is CASSRQGADTGELFF. In nucleotides, the CDR3 is TGTGCCAGCAGTAGACAGGGGGCGGACACCGGGGAGCTGTTTTTT. The complete variable domain, with remaining parts taken from reference TRBV25-1 and TRBJ2-2, reads EADIYQTPRYLVIGTGKKITLECSQTMGHDKMYWYQQDPGMELHLIHYSYGVNSTEKGDLSSESTVSRIRTEHFPLTLESARPSHTSQYLCASSRQGADTGELFFGEGSRLTVL.

This chain joins TRBV10-2 and TRBJ2-7; 9 bases match TRBD2. Unmatched junction bases numbered 7, after V lost 4 bases and J lost 0 bases. The CDR3 consists of 16 residues. CDR1 WSHSY and CDR2 SAAADI come from the germline V gene. DNA of the CDR3: TGCGCCAGCAGTGGAGGGGTAGCGGGGGCCTCCTACGAGCAGTACTTC. As protein: CASSGGVAGASYEQYF.

The chain uses TRBV5-1 and TRBJ2-5; TRBD2 matches 9 bases. V trimming: 7 bases; J trimming: 1 base; junction bases outside the gene matches: 11. The CDR3 spans 16 residues. Germline V CDR1 and CDR2: SGHRS, YFSETQ. CDR3 sequence: CASAAGGGGPQETQYF. CDR3 nucleotides: TGCGCCAGCGCAGCGGGGGGCGGGGGGCCCCAAGAGACCCAGTACTTC.

The chain employs TRBV19 and TRBJ1-1; D call uncertain. CDR3 length: 15 residues. Germline lookup yields CDR1 LNHDA and CDR2 SQIVND (reference sequence). The germline V and J ends were trimmed by 1 base and 0 bases, with 9 bases remaining between them. DNA of the CDR3: TGTGCCAGTAGTATAGGTGGGCAGCTGAACACTGAAGCTTTCTTT. It translates to CASSIGGQLNTEAFF.

The genes are TRBV29-1 and TRBJ1-1; D call uncertain. The CDR3 is 13 amino acids. Germline CDR1 SQVTM, CDR2 ANQGSEA. Deletions cut 2 bases from V and 1 base from J, with 8 bases between. This CDR3 reads CSVEFTANTEAFF. CDR3 DNA: TGCAGCGTTGAATTTACAGCGAACACTGAAGCTTTCTTT.

The rearrangement links TRBV5-1 to TRBJ1-1; D unclear. V was pared by 1 base and J by 4 bases, with 11 bases between. Looked up from germline, CDR1 is SGHRS and CDR2 is YFSETQ. The CDR3 totals 14 residues. The CDR3 DNA is TGCGCCAGCAGCTTGAGAGACACTCTCACTGAAGCTTTCTTT. It translates to CASSLRDTLTEAFF.

This clone was observed a handful of times. The chain uses TRBV30 and TRBJ1-6; 7 bases are a match to TRBD1. The J segment lost 2 bases and the V segment lost 0 bases, leaving 4 bases of the junction unmatched. The CDR3 is 16 residues long. CDR1 and CDR2 (germline): GTSNPN, SVGIG (reference sequence). This CDR3 is CAWSVADRAYNSPLHF. CDR3 in DNA: TGTGCCTGGAGTGTAGCCGACAGGGCCTATAATTCACCCCTCCACTTT.

Only one count was recorded for this clone. This chain links TRBV29-1 with TRBJ2-5; D unclear. Germline loops: CDR1 SQVTM, CDR2 ANQGSEA. Trimming pared 4 bases from V and 5 bases from J, leaving 20 bases between. The CDR3 length is 15 residues. CDR3 in amino acids: CSVVDPTTIMETQYF. CDR3 in DNA: TGCAGCGTTGTAGACCCCACGACGATAATGGAGACCCAGTACTTC. Looking up the rest from reference TRBV29-1 and TRBJ2-5 gives the full variable domain: SAVISQKPSRDICQRGTSLTIQCQVDSQVTMMFWYRQQPGQSLTLIATANQGSEATYESGFVIDKFPISRPNLTFSTLTVSNMSPEDSSIYLCSVVDPTTIMETQYFGPGTRLLVL.

J is TRBJ1-4 and V is TRBV19; 9 positions match TRBD1. This CDR3 spans 15 amino acids. The V and J ends lost 6 bases and 5 bases, in that order; junction bases with no gene match: 7. The germline CDR1 and CDR2 sequences are LNHDA and SQIVND (reference sequence). CDR3 region: CASRPSGTGNEKLFF. The CDR3 bases are TGTGCCAGTAGGCCTTCCGGGACAGGGAATGAAAAACTGTTTTTT.

This clone showed up just a few times. The V and J genes are TRBV9 and TRBJ2-1; 9 bases fit TRBD2. Trimming at V came to 3 bases and at J to 7 bases, leaving 14 bases not matched to a gene. Germline V gene lookup returns CDR1 SGDLS and CDR2 YYNGEE. The CDR3 length is 17 residues. CDR3 sequence (DNA): TGTGCCAGCAGCGGGCTACTAGCGGGTACAGCCCCTAATGAGCAGTTCTTC. This gives the protein CASSGLLAGTAPNEQFF.

This chain connects TRBV27 to TRBJ2-3; D remains unclear. The V gene's germline CDR1 is MNHEY and CDR2 SMNVEV (reference sequence). V was trimmed by 4 bases and J by 0 bases, leaving 14 bases between them. The CDR3 is 16 residues long. In DNA form, the CDR3 reads TGTGCCAGCAGTTCGTACACGGGTGGCAGCACAGATACGCAGTATTTT. Protein product: CASSSYTGGSTDTQYF.

This chain links TRBV19 with TRBJ2-7, with 7 bases aligning to TRBD1. The germline V gene has CDR1 LNHDA and CDR2 SQIVND (reference sequence). The CDR3 is made up of 14 amino acids. J lost 2 bases, V lost 7 bases, and 8 bases had no gene match. The DNA of the CDR3 is TGTGCCAGTACCCCGGGACAGTCTCCCTACGAGCAGTACTTC. Translation: CASTPGQSPYEQYF.

This clone has only one observation. The V and J genes are TRBV4-1 and TRBJ1-3; 8 nucleotides line up with TRBD1. The V and J ends lost 2 bases and 1 base, in that order; junction bases with no gene match: 4. The CDR3 is 16 residues long. The germline V gene has CDR1 MGHRA and CDR2 YSYEKL. The DNA of the CDR3 is TGCGCCAGCAGCCAACTGACAGGGGCTTCTGGAAACACCATATATTTT. This encodes CASSQLTGASGNTIYF.

The gene calls are TRBV18 and TRBJ1-1; D not resolved. The germline gives CDR1 KGHSH, CDR2 LQKENI. The CDR3 runs to 14 residues. V was pared by 1 base and J by 0 bases, with 6 bases between. The CDR3, as DNA: TGTGCCAGCTCACCACAAAGCATGAACACTGAAGCTTTCTTT. Amino acid sequence: CASSPQSMNTEAFF.

The chain couples TRBV4-1 to TRBJ1-1; TRBD1 is a possible D gene (5 bases). V was pared by 0 bases and J by 3 bases, with 26 bases between. The CDR3 length is 20 residues. Germline-derived CDR1 and CDR2 are MGHRA and YSYEKL. The chain's CDR3 is CASSQDLDYDSLTGDTEAFF. CDR3 nucleotides: TGCGCCAGCAGCCAAGATCTAGACTACGACAGCCTCACCGGGGACACTGAAGCTTTCTTT.

The V and J genes are TRBV5-1 and TRBJ2-1; TRBD2 aligns across 10 bases. Germline CDR1 is SGHRS and CDR2 is YFSETQ. The CDR3 sequence is 15 residues long. V dropped 2 bases and J dropped 6; count of bases not matched to a gene: 5. The CDR3 DNA reads as TGCGCCAGCAGCTTCGGGATAGCGGGGGGCAATGAGCAGTTCTTC. Protein: CASSFGIAGGNEQFF.